Here is one T cell receptor beta chain with its context. Its antigen remains unidentified. TCRdb re-analysed the RT-PCR reads in MiXCR, keeping a single row per CDR3 protein. This table holds about 540,000 distinct CDR3 sequences, approximately 15% found once. Trimming removed 0 bases from V and 0 bases from J; junction bases left unmatched: 5. The CDR3 spans 18 residues. Germline loops: CDR1 WNHNN, CDR2 SYGVQD (reference sequence). This entry comes from a study of response to subunit inactivated influenza vaccine. General observations from the study: Each seasonal flu vaccination may recruit only limited new T cells, authors suggested.

The chain couples TRBV10-1 to TRBJ2-2; TRBD2 agrees at 9 bases. Sequencing was performed on PBMCs from blood, taken about 13 days after vaccination. The TCR originated in a man aged 45 to 65 who received an inactivated influenza vaccine. In nucleotides, the CDR3 is TGCGCCAGCAGTGAGTCGTTAGCGGGGGCTTCGAACACCGGGGAGCTGTTTTTT. This encodes CASSESLAGASNTGELFF.